These T cell receptor beta chains were read from a single sample in a study of beta chain features in type 1 diabetes. Method: immunoSEQ multiplex PCR; TCRdb's copy keeps in-frame clones and lacks some. The data contain some 400,000 clones, around 16% of them seen just once; the ten biggest clones take up 0.019%. Sequenced sample: naive CD4+ T cells from blood. The receptors here all came from a woman under 30 in good health. CDR3s include the opening cysteine and the closing phenylalanine or tryptophan. Each record gives: J gene, clone size, V gene, D gene, CDR3 protein, CDR3 DNA. The D gene is left open where the match is weak. A row's size may be missing; if present it is once, few, many or a size class.

TRBJ2-7,-,TRBV28,-,CASTRLYEQYF,TGTGCCAGCACCCGACTCTACGAGCAGTACTTC
TRBJ2-7,-,TRBV28,TRBD2,CVSAGAYEQYF,TGTGTCAGTGCGGGGGCCTACGAGCAGTACTTC
TRBJ2-7,-,TRBV7-9,TRBD1,CASSLIQGWNEQYF,TGTGCCAGCAGCTTAATACAGGGGTGGAACGAGCAGTACTTC
TRBJ1-4,-,TRBV7-9,TRBD1,CASSWEQGALREKLFF,TGTGCCAGCAGCTGGGAACAGGGGGCGCTTCGAGAAAAACTGTTTTTT
TRBJ2-1,-,TRBV28,TRBD2,CASSLTASGRNEQFF,TGTGCCAGCAGTTTAACAGCCAGCGGGAGAAATGAGCAGTTCTTC
TRBJ2-4,few,TRBV6-5,TRBD2,CASGTSGRGRNIQYF,TGTGCCAGCGGGACTAGCGGGAGGGGGCGAAACATTCAGTACTTC
TRBJ1-1,-,TRBV30,TRBD1,CAWSVGGQRYTEAFF,TGTGCCTGGAGTGTAGGGGGACAGCGTTACACTGAAGCTTTCTTT
TRBJ2-1,-,TRBV7-2,TRBD2,CASSLEEAGANEQFF,TGTGCCAGCAGCTTAGAGGAAGCGGGAGCGAATGAGCAGTTCTTC
TRBJ1-5,-,TRBV27,-,CASSRGRNSNQPQHF,TGTGCCAGCAGCCGGGGAAGAAATAGCAATCAGCCCCAGCATTTT
TRBJ2-5,few,TRBV28,TRBD1,CASSLGTGGTPRETQYF,TGTGCCAGCAGTTTGGGGACAGGTGGAACCCCCCGGGAGACCCAGTACTTC
TRBJ2-3,-,TRBV20-1,-,CSASSDTQYF,TGCAGTGCCTCCTCGGATACGCAGTATTTT
TRBJ2-1,few,TRBV15,TRBD1,CATSRDIPGTGENEQFF,TGTGCCACCAGCAGGGATATTCCCGGGACAGGGGAGAATGAGCAGTTCTTC
TRBJ2-7,-,TRBV29-1,TRBD2,CSVGSTSAGAYEQYF,TGCAGCGTTGGGTCTACATCGGCGGGAGCTTACGAGCAGTACTTC
TRBJ2-5,few,TRBV5-1,TRBD1,CASSFGQGRETQYF,TGCGCCAGCAGCTTCGGACAGGGTCGAGAGACCCAGTACTTC
TRBJ2-4,few,TRBV30,-,CAWSRYKNIQYF,TGTGCCTGGAGCCGCTACAAAAACATTCAGTACTTC
TRBJ1-1,-,TRBV30,-,CAWQGVRTEAFF,TGTGCCTGGCAGGGTGTTCGCACTGAAGCTTTCTTT
TRBJ1-1,few,TRBV30,-,CAFRPGEYTEAFF,TGTGCCTTTCGACCGGGGGAATACACTGAAGCTTTCTTT
TRBJ2-1,-,TRBV4-3,TRBD1,CASSHYEGATSYNEQFF,TGCGCCAGCAGCCATTATGAGGGGGCGACCTCCTACAATGAGCAGTTCTTC
TRBJ1-2,few,TRBV5-8,-,CASSFPSLRYGYTF,TGTGCCAGCAGCTTTCCTTCATTACGGTATGGCTACACCTTC
TRBJ1-2,-,TRBV29-1,TRBD1,CSVVLGQASGGYTF,TGCAGCGTTGTGTTGGGACAGGCCTCCGGTGGCTACACCTTC
TRBJ2-1,-,TRBV18,TRBD1,CASSPGTGRIDEQFF,TGTGCCAGCTCACCAGGGACAGGGCGTATCGATGAGCAGTTCTTC
TRBJ2-2,-,TRBV4-3,-,CASGVRETGELFF,TGCGCCAGCGGTGTTCGGGAAACCGGGGAGCTGTTTTTT
TRBJ1-5,few,TRBV29-1,TRBD1,CSVAFTGGSQHF,TGCAGCGTAGCATTTACAGGGGGGTCCCAGCATTTT
TRBJ2-2,few,TRBV7-8,-,CASSFNRVVGELFF,TGTGCCAGCAGCTTTAACAGGGTTGTCGGGGAGCTGTTTTTT
TRBJ2-1,-,TRBV18,-,CASSPGRSNEQFF,TGTGCCAGCTCACCGGGGAGATCGAATGAGCAGTTCTTC
TRBJ2-1,few,TRBV19,-,CASTLGLFNEQFF,TGTGCCAGTACCTTGGGACTCTTCAATGAGCAGTTCTTC
TRBJ1-1,-,TRBV27,TRBD1,CASSRQGTNTEAFF,TGTGCCAGCAGCCGACAGGGGACGAACACTGAAGCTTTCTTT
TRBJ1-5,few,TRBV5-6,TRBD1,CASSSGQGAYQPQHF,TGTGCCAGCAGCTCGGGACAGGGGGCTTATCAGCCCCAGCATTTT
TRBJ2-3,few,TRBV7-8,-,CASSQGRTDTQYF,TGTGCCAGCAGCCAGGGTCGTACAGATACGCAGTATTTT
TRBJ2-2,-,TRBV14,TRBD1,CASSLLQGLNTGELFF,TGTGCCAGCAGCCTATTACAGGGGCTGAACACCGGGGAGCTGTTTTTT
TRBJ2-2,-,TRBV28,-,CASIRDIPGELFF,TGTGCCAGCATTCGGGACATCCCCGGGGAGCTGTTTTTT
TRBJ2-2,-,TRBV9,TRBD2,CASMGSGSSYTGELFF,TGTGCCAGCATGGGTAGCGGGAGTTCGTACACCGGGGAGCTGTTTTTT
TRBJ1-5,-,TRBV27,TRBD1,CASSWDSRQPQHF,TGTGCCAGCAGTTGGGACAGTAGACAGCCCCAGCATTTT
TRBJ2-1,-,TRBV7-7,TRBD2,CASSLESVTGGDKFF,TGTGCCAGCAGCTTAGAGTCTGTTACGGGAGGGGACAAGTTCTTC
TRBJ2-7,few,TRBV7-6,TRBD2,CASSPTSGYEQYF,TGTGCCAGCAGCCCCACTAGCGGCTACGAGCAGTACTTC
TRBJ1-5,-,TRBV25-1,-,CASSASGGASYQHF,TGTGCCAGCAGTGCCTCGGGTGGAGCCTCGTACCAGCATTTT
TRBJ1-4,-,TRBV18,TRBD1,CASSPSAGGGKLFF,TGTGCCAGCTCACCTTCGGCAGGGGGAGGAAAACTGTTTTTT
TRBJ2-7,-,TRBV4-2,TRBD2,CASSQSHRGTSGNEQYF,TGTGCCAGCAGCCAATCCCACCGCGGGACTAGCGGGAACGAGCAGTACTTC
TRBJ2-7,few,TRBV25-1,-,CASGRGTPYYEQYF,TGTGCCAGCGGGCGCGGGACTCCCTACTACGAGCAGTACTTC
TRBJ2-1,-,TRBV6-5,TRBD2,CASSGHGTRHNEQFF,TGTGCCAGCAGTGGTCACGGGACTAGACACAATGAGCAGTTCTTC
TRBJ1-2,-,TRBV28,TRBD1,CASSSVGQGFRHYGYTF,TGTGCCAGCAGTTCCGTCGGACAGGGGTTCAGGCACTATGGCTACACCTTC
TRBJ1-1,-,TRBV30,-,CAWRKDRNTEAFF,TGTGCCTGGAGGAAAGACAGGAACACTGAAGCTTTCTTT
TRBJ2-4,once,TRBV5-4,-,CASSLDRINVAKNIQYF,TGTGCCAGCAGCTTGGACAGGATCAACGTAGCCAAAAACATTCAGTACTTC
TRBJ2-5,-,TRBV29-1,-,CSVEELEETQYF,TGCAGCGTTGAAGAACTAGAAGAGACCCAGTACTTC
TRBJ2-1,few,TRBV14,-,CASSHSFGGYNEQFF,TGTGCCAGCAGCCATTCATTTGGGGGGTACAATGAGCAGTTCTTC
TRBJ2-7,-,TRBV6-5,TRBD1,CASSYSGTGNEQYF,TGTGCCAGCAGTTACTCCGGGACAGGGAACGAGCAGTACTTC
TRBJ2-7,few,TRBV7-9,TRBD2,CASSRTSGRSYEQYF,TGTGCCAGCAGTCGGACTAGCGGGAGGTCCTACGAGCAGTACTTC
TRBJ2-6,-,TRBV29-1,-,CSVEDLRGSGANVLTF,TGCAGCGTTGAAGATCTTCGAGGGTCTGGGGCCAACGTCCTGACTTTC
TRBJ1-1,-,TRBV5-4,-,CASSFKDSTEAFF,TGTGCCAGCAGCTTTAAGGACAGCACTGAAGCTTTCTTT
TRBJ1-1,-,TRBV7-9,-,CASSNNREKGTEAFF,TGTGCCAGCAGTAATAACAGGGAAAAGGGCACTGAAGCTTTCTTT
TRBJ2-2,-,TRBV5-4,TRBD1,CASSLANRGNTGELFF,TGTGCCAGCAGCTTGGCCAACAGGGGAAACACCGGGGAGCTGTTTTTT
TRBJ1-2,few,TRBV30,TRBD1,CAWTPGGSGYTF,TGTGCCTGGACTCCAGGGGGCTCTGGCTACACCTTC
TRBJ2-7,few,TRBV29-1,TRBD1,CSVPGKRGPWNEQYF,TGCAGCGTTCCAGGGAAGAGGGGGCCTTGGAACGAGCAGTACTTC
TRBJ2-3,-,TRBV5-1,-,CASSLKGRSDTQYF,TGCGCCAGCAGCTTGAAGGGGAGGTCAGATACGCAGTATTTT
TRBJ1-5,-,TRBV30,-,CAWSPGTPRAQHF,TGTGCCTGGAGCCCCGGGACACCTCGGGCCCAGCATTTT
TRBJ2-7,-,TRBV9,TRBD1,CASSPGQLVYEQYF,TGTGCCAGCAGCCCGGGACAGCTAGTCTACGAGCAGTACTTC
TRBJ1-1,-,TRBV28,-,CASSFNREAFF,TGTGCCAGCAGTTTCAACCGGGAAGCTTTCTTT
TRBJ1-2,-,TRBV13,TRBD1,CASSLTMGQGAVGYTF,TGTGCCAGCAGCCTTACTATGGGACAGGGGGCTGTTGGCTACACCTTC
TRBJ2-6,-,TRBV16,TRBD1,CASSQLRQGSTGANVLTF,TGTGCCAGCAGCCAATTGAGACAGGGTTCAACTGGGGCCAACGTCCTGACTTTC
TRBJ2-3,-,TRBV30,-,CAWRQYTDTQYF,TGTGCCTGGAGACAATACACAGATACGCAGTATTTT